This TCR beta chain was identified in a study of T cell repertoires in cytomegalovirus infection. Study details: In public TCR beta signatures, there were indications of both CMV infection and matching HLA type. General study findings and limits: Frequencies of public TCR beta families were cumulated, and this identified carriers of CMV plus the relevant HLA. It was HLA-C-restricted CMV-specific TCR beta clonotypes that dominated the response ex vivo.

The germline V gene has CDR1 DFQATT and CDR2 SNEGSKA (reference sequence). The V and J ends lost 3 bases and 7 bases respectively, with 22 bases between them. This CDR3 spans 15 amino acids. In regard to this clonotype: Its antigen is not known.

TCRdb re-analysed the reads in MiXCR, keeping a single row per CDR3 protein. The sample carries more than 650,000 distinct CDR3 sequences, roughly 36% recorded once. Sequenced material: PBMCs. This TCR was recovered from a human donor in good health (CMV status not recorded). Some clones in this sample may be carry-over from other donors' samples. The chain combines TRBV20-1 with TRBJ2-7; no firm D call. CDR3 nucleotides: TGCAGTGCTAGTGATAATAGACATACCGTTACGGAGCAGTACTTC. Its protein product is CSASDNRHTVTEQYF.